This paragraph covers one T cell receptor (beta chain) sequence. These data are taken from a study of blood T cells in healthy people across ages. A second 7 to 11 cycle PCR used barcoded and J-beta primers. A 12-random-nucleotide template-switch adaptor tagged each cDNA molecule. Sequencing recovered at least 3 million CDR3-containing paired-end reads from each sample. TCRdb reprocessed the 5' RACE reads with MiXCR, giving one entry per CDR3 protein. The table includes 1.5 million to 2 million distinct CDR3 sequences, 49% detected once. From germline, CDR1 is KGHDR and CDR2 SFDVKD. J lost 8 bases, V lost 0 bases, and 7 bases had no gene match. CDR3 length: 17 residues.

Sequenced input: blood. This clonotype was sampled from a middle-aged woman in good health. The chain couples TRBV24-1 to TRBJ2-1, with 12 bases that match TRBD1. The CDR3 sequence: CATSDLPGTGGGDEQFF. In nucleotides, the CDR3 is TGTGCCACCAGTGATTTGCCGGGGACAGGGGGCGGGGATGAGCAGTTCTTC.